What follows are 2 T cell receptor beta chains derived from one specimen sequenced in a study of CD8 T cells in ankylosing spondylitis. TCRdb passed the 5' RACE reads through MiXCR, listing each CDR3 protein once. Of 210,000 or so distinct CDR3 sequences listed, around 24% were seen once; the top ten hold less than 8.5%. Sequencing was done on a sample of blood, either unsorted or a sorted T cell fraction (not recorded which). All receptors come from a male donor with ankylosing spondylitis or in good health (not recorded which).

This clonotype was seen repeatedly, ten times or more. The CDR3 protein is CASSERRDYYEQYF. For the CDR3, the DNA is TGTGCCAGCAGTGAACGCCGGGACTACTACGAGCAGTACTTC. This rearrangement joins TRBV27 to TRBJ2-7; the match to TRBD2 covers 7 bases. Germline-derived CDR1 and CDR2 are MNHEY and SMNVEV (reference sequence). After removal of 5 bases from V and 3 bases from J, the junction contained 7 bases not matched to a gene. This CDR3 is built from 14 residues.

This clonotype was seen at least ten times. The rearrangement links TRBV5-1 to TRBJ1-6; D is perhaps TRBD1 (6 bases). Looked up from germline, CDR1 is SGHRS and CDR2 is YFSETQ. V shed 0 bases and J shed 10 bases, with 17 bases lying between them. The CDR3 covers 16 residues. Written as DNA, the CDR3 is TGCGCCAGCAGCTTGGAAAACAGGGCTGGGCAATCACCCCTCCACTTT. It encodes CASSLENRAGQSPLHF.